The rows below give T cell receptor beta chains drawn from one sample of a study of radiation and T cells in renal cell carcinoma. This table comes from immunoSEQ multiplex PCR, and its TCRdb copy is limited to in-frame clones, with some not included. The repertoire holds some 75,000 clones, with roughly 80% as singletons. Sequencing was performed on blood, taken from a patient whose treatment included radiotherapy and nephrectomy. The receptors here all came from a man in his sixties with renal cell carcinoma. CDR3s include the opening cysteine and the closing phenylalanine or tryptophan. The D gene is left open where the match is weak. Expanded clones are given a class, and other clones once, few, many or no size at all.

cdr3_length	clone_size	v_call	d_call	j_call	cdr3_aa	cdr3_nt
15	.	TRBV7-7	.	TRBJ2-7	CASSQGLAAGDEQYF	TGTGCCAGCAGTCAAGGACTGGCCGCCGGGGACGAGCAGTACTTC
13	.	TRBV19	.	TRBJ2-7	CASPGSRYYEQYF	TGTGCCAGCCCAGGGTCCCGCTACTACGAGCAGTACTTC
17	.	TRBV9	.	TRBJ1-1	CASSVGTLGHPNTEAFF	TGTGCCAGCAGCGTAGGAACCTTGGGACACCCGAACACTGAAGCTTTCTTT
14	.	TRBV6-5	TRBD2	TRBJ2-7	CASSYAAGEGEQYF	TGTGCCAGCAGTTACGCCGCGGGGGAGGGGGAGCAGTACTTC
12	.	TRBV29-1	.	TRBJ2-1	CSVSGTVDEQFF	TGCAGCGTTTCCGGGACCGTCGATGAGCAGTTCTTC
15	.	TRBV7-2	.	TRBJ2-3	CASSFDAGNTDTQYF	TGTGCCAGCAGCTTTGACGCGGGGAACACAGATACGCAGTATTTT
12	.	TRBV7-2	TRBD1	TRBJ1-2	CASSSQWGQPTF	TGTGCCAGCAGCTCCCAGTGGGGACAGCCCACCTTC
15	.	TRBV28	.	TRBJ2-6	CASKGFPVEANVLTF	TGTGCCAGCAAGGGATTCCCGGTGGAGGCCAACGTCCTGACTTTC
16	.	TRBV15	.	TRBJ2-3	CATSRDSGGLGDTQYF	TGTGCCACCAGCAGAGATTCTGGAGGACTCGGAGATACGCAGTATTTT
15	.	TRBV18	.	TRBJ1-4	CASSPPEGLDEKLFF	TGTGCCAGCTCACCACCGGAGGGCCTGGATGAAAAACTGTTTTTT
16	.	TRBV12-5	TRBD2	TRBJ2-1	CARGSGRGGLSNEQFF	TGTGCTAGGGGTTCGGGACGGGGGGGGCTGAGTAATGAGCAGTTCTTC
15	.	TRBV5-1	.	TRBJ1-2	CASSLDLEVVVGYTF	TGCGCCAGCAGCTTGGACTTAGAGGTGGTTGTGGGCTACACCTTC
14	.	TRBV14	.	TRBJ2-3	CASSPGWLTDTQYF	TGTGCCAGCAGCCCCGGATGGCTGACAGATACGCAGTATTTT
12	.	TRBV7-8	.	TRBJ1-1	CASSYRVTEAFF	TGTGCCAGCAGCTACAGGGTGACTGAAGCTTTCTTT
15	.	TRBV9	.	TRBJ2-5	CASSVGGQYQETQYF	TGTGCCAGCAGCGTAGGCGGGCAGTACCAAGAGACCCAGTACTTC
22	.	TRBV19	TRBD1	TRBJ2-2	CASGPLMWRTGVGRGNTGELFF	TGTGCCAGTGGCCCCCTAATGTGGCGGACAGGGGTAGGGCGAGGGAACACCGGGGAGCTGTTTTTT
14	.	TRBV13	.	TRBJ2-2	CASSFGVASGELFF	TGTGCCAGCAGCTTTGGGGTGGCTTCAGGGGAGCTGTTTTTT
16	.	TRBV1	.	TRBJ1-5	CTSRAREASSNQPQHF	TGCACCAGCAGGGCTAGGGAGGCGAGTAGCAATCAGCCCCAGCATTTT
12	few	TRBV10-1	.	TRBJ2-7	CASSAGAYEQYF	TGCGCCAGCAGTGCGGGAGCCTACGAGCAGTACTTC
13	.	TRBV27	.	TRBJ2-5	CASSVVRGETQYF	TGTGCCAGCAGTGTCGTTCGGGGGGAGACCCAGTACTTC
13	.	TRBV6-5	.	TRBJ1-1	CASSYRGGTEAFF	TGTGCCAGCAGTTATAGAGGGGGCACTGAAGCTTTCTTT
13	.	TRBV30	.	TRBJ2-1	CAWSGTRGNEQFF	TGTGCCTGGAGTGGGACCCGAGGCAATGAGCAGTTCTTC
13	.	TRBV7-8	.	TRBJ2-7	CASTEGPNYEQYF	TGTGCCAGTACGGAGGGGCCTAACTACGAGCAGTACTTC
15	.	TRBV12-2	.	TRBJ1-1	CASRHAQGARTEAFF	TGTGCAAGTCGCCACGCACAGGGGGCGAGAACTGAAGCTTTCTTT
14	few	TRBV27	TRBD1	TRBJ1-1	CASRLDREVTEAFF	TGTGCCAGCAGGCTAGACAGGGAGGTCACTGAAGCTTTCTTT
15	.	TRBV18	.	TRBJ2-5	CASSLNTGFQETQYF	TGTGCCAGCTCACTCAATACAGGGTTCCAAGAGACCCAGTACTTC
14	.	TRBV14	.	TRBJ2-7	CASSGAGLLYEQYF	TGTGCCAGCAGCGGGGCGGGACTCCTCTACGAGCAGTACTTC
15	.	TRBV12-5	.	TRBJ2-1	CASGLLGTSYNEQFF	TGTGCTAGTGGTTTGTTGGGAACCTCCTACAATGAGCAGTTCTTC
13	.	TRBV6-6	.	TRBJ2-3	CASKFGGQGTQYF	TGTGCCAGCAAATTTGGGGGGCAGGGGACGCAGTATTTT
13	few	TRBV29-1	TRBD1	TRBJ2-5	CSVANRGPETQYF	TGCAGCGTTGCGAACAGGGGGCCAGAGACCCAGTACTTC
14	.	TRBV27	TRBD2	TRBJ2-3	CASSLFAGADTQYF	TGTGCCAGCAGTTTATTTGCGGGAGCGGATACGCAGTATTTT
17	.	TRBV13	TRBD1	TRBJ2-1	CASSSGTGYALYNEQFF	TGTGCCAGCAGCTCCGGGACAGGGTACGCACTTTACAATGAGCAGTTCTTC
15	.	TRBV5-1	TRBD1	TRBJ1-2	CASTPGTGNNYGYTF	TGCGCCAGCACCCCCGGGACAGGGAACAACTATGGCTACACCTTC
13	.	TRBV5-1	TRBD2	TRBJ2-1	CASSLELAGEQFF	TGCGCCAGCAGCTTGGAACTAGCGGGTGAGCAGTTCTTC
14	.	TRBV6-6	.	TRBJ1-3	CASSYFPSGNTIYF	TGTGCCAGCAGTTACTTTCCCTCTGGAAACACCATATATTTT
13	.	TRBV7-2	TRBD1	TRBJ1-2	CASSWTGGYGYTF	TGTGCCAGCAGCTGGACAGGGGGCTATGGCTACACCTTC
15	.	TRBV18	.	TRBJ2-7	CASSPSTDGAYEQYF	TGTGCCAGCTCACCATCCACGGACGGCGCCTACGAGCAGTACTTC